The entry below describes one T cell receptor beta chain. Trimming removed 1 base from V and 0 bases from J, with 13 bases in between. CDR1 and CDR2 from the germline V gene are KGHSH and LQKENI. The CDR3 contains 18 residues. Calling Graves' hyperthyroidism stable meant ophthalmopathy did not progress within 18 months. Patients aged 18 to 65 had newly diagnosed hyperthyroidism that had lasted under 2 months. This sample stems from a study of T cells in Graves' hyperthyroidism and ophthalmopathy. Amplified TCR beta CDR3 regions derived from RNA transcripts. The primer set for the first-round RT-PCR of the TCR CDR3 was HTBI. TCRdb re-derived calls from the multiplex PCR reads in MiXCR, one entry per CDR3 protein. The sample carries over 450,000 distinct CDR3 sequences, under 15% recorded once.

Sequencing was performed on blood. The J gene is TRBJ2-6, the V gene TRBV18; D perhaps matches TRBD2 (5 bases). This sequence was found in a woman aged 18-30 years with Graves' hyperthyroidism. CDR3 sequence: CASSPLRAVNSGANVLTF. CDR3 sequence (DNA): TGTGCCAGCTCACCACTGAGGGCGGTGAACTCTGGGGCCAACGTCCTGACTTTC.